This TCR beta chain was captured in a study of response to subunit inactivated influenza vaccine. Study findings and constraints: Each seasonal influenza vaccination recruits few new T cells, the authors suggested.

TCRdb re-analysed the RT-PCR reads in MiXCR, keeping a single row per CDR3 protein. Of around 470,000 distinct CDR3 sequences listed, approximately 7.2% are singletons. CDR1 is LGHNA, CDR2 YSLEER, per germline. The CDR3 extends over 17 amino acids. Trimming removed 4 bases from V and 7 bases from J; junction bases left unmatched: 15. Of note for this clonotype: Antigen unknown.

The chain has TRBV4-3 and TRBJ2-1; TRBD2 matches 8 bases. This clonotype was sampled from a man aged 50-75 years who received an inactivated influenza vaccine. The source material was PBMCs from blood, sampled around 25 months after vaccination. CDR3 sequence reads: CASSRVVASGSINEQFF. CDR3 sequence (DNA): TGCGCCAGCAGCCGGGTGGTTGCCAGCGGGAGTATAAATGAGCAGTTCTTC.